The 30 T cell receptor beta chains below come from one sample, sequenced in a study of blood T cell repertoires in COVID-19. Clones were sequenced by immunoSEQ multiplex PCR, and TCRdb holds only the in-frame ones, with some missing. The repertoire holds roughly 30,000 clones, with approximately 87% as singletons. The sequenced sample consisted of peripheral blood. The receptor source for this set is a human donor in a cohort sampled during active COVID-19.

This rearrangement joins TRBV28 to TRBJ2-5, with 9 bases fitting TRBD1. Germline values: CDR1 MDHEN, CDR2 SYDVKM. This CDR3 region has 15 residues. V shed 5 bases and J 6 bases; nucleotides not matched to a gene: 10. The DNA for the CDR3 is TGTGCCAGCAGTAGAACCGGGACAGGGACGCAGACCCAGTACTTC. Protein sequence: CASSRTGTGTQTQYF.

The chain carries TRBV5-1 and TRBJ1-6; D gene ambiguous. CDR1 is SGHRS and CDR2 is YFSETQ in the germline V gene. This CDR3 has 14 residues. V lost 7 bases and J lost 5, with 13 bases in between. CDR3 sequence reads: CASSPGQDNSPLHF. The DNA of the CDR3 is TGCGCCAGCTCTCCCGGTCAAGATAATTCACCCCTCCACTTT.

The rearrangement uses TRBV2 and TRBJ2-2; 7 bases are a match to TRBD1. V dropped 4 bases and J dropped 5; count of bases not matched to a gene: 7. The CDR3 is 15 amino acids. Germline CDR1 and CDR2: SNHLY and FYNNEI. The CDR3 protein is CASSGDSLGTGELFF. The CDR3 DNA reads TGTGCCAGCAGTGGGGACAGCCTGGGTACCGGGGAGCTGTTTTTT.

This clone was seen just once. V usage is TRBV9 and J usage is TRBJ1-4; the match to TRBD1 covers 8 bases. Trimming took 3 bases from V and 6 from J; bases not matched to a gene: 7. In germline, CDR1 is SGDLS, CDR2 YYNGEE. The CDR3 covers 15 residues. The CDR3 sequence: CASSGRGQVDEKLFF. CDR3 in DNA: TGTGCCAGCAGCGGGAGGGGACAGGTTGATGAAAAACTGTTTTTT.

The rearrangement joins TRBV7-9 to TRBJ1-1; 7 bases are shared with TRBD1. The CDR3 has 12 residues. V dropped 6 bases and J dropped 6; count of bases not matched to a gene: 4. CDR1 and CDR2 from the germline V gene are SEHNR and FQNEAQ (reference sequence). The CDR3 DNA sequence: TGTGCCAGCAGGGGCACAGGGGCTGAAGCTTTCTTT. This encodes CASRGTGAEAFF. The full variable domain, in which reference TRBV7-9 and TRBJ1-1 provide the parts outside the CDR3, is DTGVSQNPRHKITKRGQNVTFRCDPISEHNRLYWYRQTLGQGPEFLTYFQNEAQLEKSRLLSDRFSAERPKGSFSTLEIQRTEQGDSAMYLCASRGTGAEAFFGQGTRLTVV.

The chain uses TRBV3-1 (or the pseudogene TRBV3-2) and TRBJ2-1; D possibly corresponds to TRBD2 (5 bases). Trimming cost V 4 bases and J 9 bases, with 13 bases left between them. Germline CDR1 and CDR2: LGHDT and YNNKEL (reference sequence). The CDR3 consists of 13 residues. CDR3 sequence (DNA): TGTGCCAGCAGCCCGGAAGCAGAGGGTGAGCAGTTCTTC. Protein product: CASSPEAEGEQFF.

The gene calls are TRBV9 and TRBJ2-2, with 9 nucleotides matching TRBD2. This CDR3 has 17 amino acids. J gave up 1 base and V 0 bases, and 4 bases lay outside the gene matches. Germline values: CDR1 SGDLS, CDR2 YYNGEE. CDR3 nucleotides: TGTGCCAGCAGCGTAGTAGCGGGGGCCTTGAACACCGGGGAGCTGTTTTTT. Translation: CASSVVAGALNTGELFF.

The chain joins TRBV25-1 to TRBJ2-5; possibly TRBD2 for D (5 bases). This CDR3 contains 13 residues. V lost 3 bases and J 6 bases, leaving 11 bases between the germline ends. Per the germline V gene, CDR1 is MGHDK and CDR2 is SYGVNS. CDR3 loop: CASSELGVQTQYF. In nucleotides, the CDR3 is TGTGCCAGCAGTGAGTTGGGAGTTCAGACCCAGTACTTC. The complete variable domain, with remaining parts taken from reference TRBV25-1 and TRBJ2-5, reads EADIYQTPRYLVIGTGKKITLECSQTMGHDKMYWYQQDPGMELHLIHYSYGVNSTEKGDLSSESTVSRIRTEHFPLTLESARPSHTSQYLCASSELGVQTQYFGPGTRLLVL.

The count of this clone is one. J is TRBJ1-1 and V is TRBV18; D not certain. The ends were cut back, 2 bases at V and 11 bases at J, with 9 bases in the middle. This CDR3 contains 11 residues. CDR1 KGHSH and CDR2 LQKENI come from the germline V gene. The CDR3 DNA reads as TGTGCCAGCTCACCAGGGGAGGGCGCTTTCTTT. It is translated as CASSPGEGAFF.

V usage is TRBV20-1 and J usage is TRBJ2-5; 10 nucleotides align to TRBD2. Germline CDR1 is DFQATT and CDR2 is SNEGSKA (reference sequence). The trim removed 5 bases at V and 1 base at J, leaving 10 bases unmatched. CDR3 length: 16 amino acids. CDR3 protein: CSARGPTSGVQETQYF. CDR3 nucleotides: TGCAGTGCTCGTGGCCCTACTAGCGGGGTCCAAGAGACCCAGTACTTC.

In this sample, this clone turned up once. The V call is TRBV5-5, the J call TRBJ2-7; D is unresolved. Germline V gene lookup returns CDR1 SGHKS and CDR2 YYEKEE (reference sequence). CDR3 length equals 12 residues. V was cut by 0 bases and J by 3 bases, with 4 bases left in between. The CDR3 protein is CASSLALYEQYF. The CDR3 DNA is TGTGCCAGCAGCTTGGCTCTCTACGAGCAGTACTTC.

This chain links TRBV7-2 with TRBJ1-4; 9 nucleotides line up with TRBD1. The V and J ends lost 5 bases and 7 bases, in that order; junction bases with no gene match: 5. The CDR3 is made up of 14 amino acids. Germline assignment: CDR1 SGHTA and CDR2 FQGNSA. The CDR3 region has the DNA TGTGCCAGCAGCCCCGACAGGGGGAGTGAAAAACTGTTTTTT. It translates to CASSPDRGSEKLFF.

This chain uses TRBV4-1 with TRBJ2-5, with D tentatively TRBD2 (5 bases). Germline V lookup: CDR1 MGHRA, CDR2 YSYEKL. There are 17 residues in the CDR3. The V and J ends lost 0 bases and 0 bases respectively, with 14 bases between them. The CDR3 DNA reads TGCGCCAGCAGCCAAGATAGCGCTCAGGATTACCAAGAGACCCAGTACTTC. Its translation: CASSQDSAQDYQETQYF.

This clone appeared a single time. Other DNA sequences in this specimen translate into the identical CDR3. This chain links TRBV19 with TRBJ2-7; 8 bases align to TRBD1. The CDR3 spans 14 residues. Germline V CDR1 and CDR2: LNHDA, SQIVND (reference sequence). V gave up 5 bases and J gave up 1 base; unmatched junction bases: 4. CDR3 sequence: CASSPRDRSYEQYF. CDR3 in DNA: TGTGCCAGTAGTCCCCGGGACAGGTCCTACGAGCAGTACTTC.

V and J are TRBV19 and TRBJ2-5, with 7 nucleotides matching TRBD1. Germline V CDR1 and CDR2: LNHDA, SQIVND (reference sequence). The CDR3 consists of 12 residues. V was pared by 10 bases and J by 3 bases, with 5 bases of the junction left unmatched. The CDR3 nucleotides are TGTGCCACCGAGGGACAGAAAGAGACCCAGTACTTC. It specifies CATEGQKETQYF.

The chain recombines TRBV7-9 with TRBJ1-2; 10 nucleotides align to TRBD1. From germline, CDR1 is SEHNR and CDR2 FQNEAQ (reference sequence). Unmatched junction bases numbered 11, after V lost 6 bases and J lost 1 base. The CDR3 runs 17 residues. For the CDR3, the DNA is TGTGCCAGCAGTCGGGGTGGGGACAGGGGCCTTAACTATGGCTACACCTTC. Encoded protein: CASSRGGDRGLNYGYTF. Based on the CDR3 plus reference TRBV7-9 and TRBJ1-2, the full variable domain is DTGVSQNPRHKITKRGQNVTFRCDPISEHNRLYWYRQTLGQGPEFLTYFQNEAQLEKSRLLSDRFSAERPKGSFSTLEIQRTEQGDSAMYLCASSRGGDRGLNYGYTFGSGTRLTVV.

A single count supports this clone. J is TRBJ2-3 and V is TRBV11-2, with D possibly TRBD1 on 6 matching bases. This CDR3 spans 13 amino acids. Trimming left V 5 bases short and J 6 bases short, with 12 bases between. Germline V gene data show CDR1 as SGHAT and CDR2 as FQNNGV. This CDR3 reads CASSNSQGDTQYF. The CDR3 nucleotides read TGTGCCAGCAGCAATAGCCAGGGGGATACGCAGTATTTT.

The chain combines TRBV19 with TRBJ2-3; 14 bases agree with TRBD2. Germline CDR1 reads LNHDA; CDR2 reads SQIVND (reference sequence). This CDR3 is built from 18 residues. V dropped 6 bases and J dropped 0; count of bases not matched to a gene: 8. The CDR3 DNA follows: TGTGCCAGTAGGGGCGGACTAGCGGGGGGATCTAGCACAGATACGCAGTATTTT. This encodes CASRGGLAGGSSTDTQYF.

The chain uses TRBV27 and TRBJ2-5; D perhaps matches TRBD2 (5 bases). The CDR3 spans 14 residues. Germline V gives CDR1 MNHEY, CDR2 SMNVEV (reference sequence). Trimming removed 6 bases at V and 4 bases at J, with 15 bases between. The CDR3 sequence is CASSPTRTRETQYF. CDR3 nucleotides: TGTGCCAGCAGCCCCACTAGGACGCGAGAGACCCAGTACTTC.

This chain links TRBV11-2 with TRBJ1-2; TRBD1 matches at 10 bases. The germline gives CDR1 SGHAT, CDR2 FQNNGV. The CDR3 is 14 residues long. V trimming: 5 bases; J trimming: 4 bases; junction bases outside the gene matches: 4. The DNA for the CDR3 is TGTGCCAGCAGCCCCGGGACAGGGGCCTATGGCTACACCTTC. Its protein is CASSPGTGAYGYTF.

The chain joins TRBV28 to TRBJ2-2; 10 nucleotides agree with TRBD1. Trimming cost V 6 bases and J 7 bases; bases outside gene matches: 5. The CDR3 sequence is 14 residues long. Germline V gives CDR1 MDHEN, CDR2 SYDVKM. The CDR3 nucleotides are TGTGCCAGCAGGAGGACAGGGGGTAACGGGGAGCTGTTTTTT. Protein: CASRRTGGNGELFF.

The chain carries TRBV6-2 or TRBV6-3 and TRBJ1-1; the D gene is possibly TRBD1 (6 bases). This CDR3 region has 12 residues. From germline, CDR1 is MNHEY and CDR2 SVGEGT. Trimming cost V 6 bases and J 8 bases, with 13 bases left between them. The DNA of the CDR3 is TGTGCCAGCAGCCAAAAGGGGGGGGAAGCTTTCTTT. This sequence encodes CASSQKGGEAFF.

The chain links TRBV19 to TRBJ2-7, with D tentatively TRBD1 (7 bases). Trimming took off 7 bases at V and 2 bases at J, with 21 bases between the two ends. CDR1 is LNHDA, CDR2 SQIVND, per germline (reference sequence). This CDR3 spans 16 amino acids. The DNA for the CDR3 is TGTGCCAGTATTAGGGGACAGCGGGCCCCGCCCTACGAGCAGTACTTC. It encodes CASIRGQRAPPYEQYF. Filled out from reference TRBV19 and TRBJ2-7, the complete variable domain reads DGGITQSPKYLFRKEGQNVTLSCEQNLNHDAMYWYRQDPGQGLRLIYYSQIVNDFQKGDIAEGYSVSREKKESFPLTVTSAQKNPTAFYLCASIRGQRAPPYEQYFGPGTRLTVT.

The table lists this clone with a few counts. CDR3 residues: CASSDTPAGSGNTIYF. The DNA of the CDR3 is TGTGCCAGCAGTGACACCCCGGCAGGCTCTGGAAACACCATATATTTT. The genes are TRBV6-4 and TRBJ1-3; D not certain. Deletions cut 2 bases from V and 0 bases from J, with 11 bases between. Germline lookup yields CDR1 MRHNA and CDR2 SNTAGT. This CDR3 is built from 16 residues.

V and J are TRBV7-2 and TRBJ2-7; 9 nucleotides agree with TRBD1. V gave up 5 bases and J gave up 4 bases; unmatched junction bases: 6. Germline V gives CDR1 SGHTA, CDR2 FQGNSA. This CDR3 is built from 14 residues. CDR3 region: CASSMGQGEYEQYF. In nucleotides, the CDR3 is TGTGCCAGCAGCATGGGACAGGGAGAGTACGAGCAGTACTTC.

The chain is built from TRBV12-5 and TRBJ2-7; D is ambiguous. The ends were cut back, 3 bases at V and 4 bases at J, with 10 bases in the middle. The CDR3 extends over 13 amino acids. The germline V gene has CDR1 LGHNT and CDR2 FRNRAP. The CDR3 DNA follows: TGTGCTAGTGGTTTTTCACAGCTATACGAGCAGTACTTC. Translation gives CASGFSQLYEQYF.

The gene calls are TRBV29-1 and TRBJ1-1, with D uncertain. CDR1 SQVTM and CDR2 ANQGSEA come from the germline V gene. The V end was cut by 8 bases, the J end by 5 bases, with 18 bases between. The CDR3 consists of 13 residues. In DNA, the CDR3 is TGCAGCTCCCGGGGAGGGATCGGGACTGAAGCTTTCTTT. It yields the protein CSSRGGIGTEAFF.

This chain connects TRBV7-2 to TRBJ1-4; D perhaps matches TRBD1 (5 bases). There are 15 residues in the CDR3. Germline values: CDR1 SGHTA, CDR2 FQGNSA. V gave up 0 bases and J gave up 3 bases, with 8 bases separating them. CDR3: CASSLAQGANEKLFF. CDR3 DNA: TGTGCCAGCAGCTTAGCTCAGGGCGCTAATGAAAAACTGTTTTTT.

The chain has TRBV7-9 and TRBJ1-2; 9 bases agree with TRBD1. Germline lookup yields CDR1 SEHNR and CDR2 FQNEAQ (reference sequence). V was pared by 5 bases and J by 8 bases, with 6 bases of the junction left unmatched. The CDR3 loop spans 13 amino acids. The CDR3 region is CASSPTTGGGYTF. DNA for the CDR3: TGTGCCAGCAGCCCGACGACAGGGGGGGGCTACACCTTC.

The CDR3 loop is CASSFGGGQETQYF. CDR3 in DNA: TGCGCCAGCAGCTTCGGGGGTGGTCAGGAGACCCAGTACTTC. V usage is TRBV5-1 and J usage is TRBJ2-5; D perhaps matches TRBD2 (6 bases). Looked up from germline, CDR1 is SGHRS and CDR2 is YFSETQ. Trimming pared 2 bases from V and 5 bases from J, leaving 13 bases between. CDR3 length equals 14 residues.